This T cell receptor beta chain was identified during a study of radiation and T cells in renal cell carcinoma. Using immunoSEQ multiplex PCR, the repertoire was profiled, and TCRdb retains in-frame clones only, with some absent. The data contain fewer than 15,000 clones, about 65% of them singletons. The CDR3 length is 15 residues. Germline V CDR1 and CDR2: SGHRS, YFSETQ. About this clone itself: One end of the junction is discordant with germline, which a read error may explain.

Treatment of the sample: treatment-naive control, cytoreductive nephrectomy. This sequence originates from a woman older than 75 with renal cell carcinoma. This sequence joins TRBV5-1 and TRBJ2-1; weak D call: TRBD1 (6 bases). Here the sequenced sample was tumor tissue, taken from a patient whose treatment was nephrectomy without radiotherapy. In DNA, the CDR3 is TGCGCCAGCAGCTTGTGGACAGCCTCCAACAATGAGCAGTTCTTC. Residues: CASSLWTASNNEQFF.